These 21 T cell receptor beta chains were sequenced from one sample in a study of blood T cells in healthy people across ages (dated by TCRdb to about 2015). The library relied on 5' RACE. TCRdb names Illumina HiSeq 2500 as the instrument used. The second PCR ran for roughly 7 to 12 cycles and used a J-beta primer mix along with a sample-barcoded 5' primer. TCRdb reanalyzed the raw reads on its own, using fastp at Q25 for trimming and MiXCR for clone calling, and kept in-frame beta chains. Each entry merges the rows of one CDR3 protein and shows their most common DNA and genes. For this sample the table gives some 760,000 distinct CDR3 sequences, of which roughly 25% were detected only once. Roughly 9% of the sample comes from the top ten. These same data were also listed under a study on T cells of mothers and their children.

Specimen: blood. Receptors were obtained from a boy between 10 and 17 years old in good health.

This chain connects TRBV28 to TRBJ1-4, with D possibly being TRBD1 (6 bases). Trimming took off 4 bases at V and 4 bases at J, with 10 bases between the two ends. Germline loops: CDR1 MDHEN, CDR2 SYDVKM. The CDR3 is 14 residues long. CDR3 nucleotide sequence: TGTGCCAGCAGTTCAACAGGGATTAATGAAAAACTGTTTTTT. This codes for CASSSTGINEKLFF.

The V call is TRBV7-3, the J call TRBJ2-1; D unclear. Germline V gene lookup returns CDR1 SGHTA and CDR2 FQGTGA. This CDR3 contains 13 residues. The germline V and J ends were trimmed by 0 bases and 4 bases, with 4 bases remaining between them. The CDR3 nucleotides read TGTGCCAGCAGCTTAACCGCTTACAATGAGCAGTTCTTC. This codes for CASSLTAYNEQFF. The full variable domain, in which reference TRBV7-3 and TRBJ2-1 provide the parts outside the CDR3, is GAGVSQTPSNKVTEKGKYVELRCDPISGHTALYWYRQSLGQGPEFLIYFQGTGAADDSGLPNDRFFAVRPEGSVSTLKIQRTERGDSAVYLCASSLTAYNEQFFGPGTRLTVL.

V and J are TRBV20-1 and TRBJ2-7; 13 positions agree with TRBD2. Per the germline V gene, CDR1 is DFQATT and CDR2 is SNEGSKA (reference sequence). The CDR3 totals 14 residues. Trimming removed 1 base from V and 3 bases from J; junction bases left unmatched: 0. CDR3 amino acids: CSARGTSGGYEQYF. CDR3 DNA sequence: TGCAGTGCTAGAGGGACTAGCGGGGGCTACGAGCAGTACTTC.

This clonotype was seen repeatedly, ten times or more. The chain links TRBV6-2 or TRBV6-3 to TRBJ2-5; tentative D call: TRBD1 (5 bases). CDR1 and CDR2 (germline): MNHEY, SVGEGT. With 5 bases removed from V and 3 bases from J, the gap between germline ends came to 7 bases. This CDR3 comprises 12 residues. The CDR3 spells CASSRREETQYF. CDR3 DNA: TGTGCCAGCAGTCGCAGGGAAGAGACCCAGTACTTC.

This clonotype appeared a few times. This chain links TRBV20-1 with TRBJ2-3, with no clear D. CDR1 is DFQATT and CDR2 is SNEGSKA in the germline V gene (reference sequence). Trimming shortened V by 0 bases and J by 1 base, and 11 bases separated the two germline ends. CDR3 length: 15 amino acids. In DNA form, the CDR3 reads TGCAGTGCTAGAGATCGGCGGTCTGGCACAGATACGCAGTATTTT. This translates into CSARDRRSGTDTQYF.

Here the CDR3 DNA reads TGTGCCAGCAGCTTAAGCGGGGGGGCGCTAAATGAGCAGTTCTTC. Its translation is CASSLSGGALNEQFF. The rearrangement uses TRBV7-9 and TRBJ2-1; 10 bases match TRBD2. The CDR3 totals 15 residues. Looked up from germline, CDR1 is SEHNR and CDR2 is FQNEAQ (reference sequence). V lost 2 bases and J lost 7; bases outside the gene matches: 5. Full variable domain (rest looked up from reference TRBV7-9 and TRBJ2-1): DTGVSQNPRHKITKRGQNVTFRCDPISEHNRLYWYRQTLGQGPEFLTYFQNEAQLEKSRLLSDRFSAERPKGSFSTLEIQRTEQGDSAMYLCASSLSGGALNEQFFGPGTRLTVL.

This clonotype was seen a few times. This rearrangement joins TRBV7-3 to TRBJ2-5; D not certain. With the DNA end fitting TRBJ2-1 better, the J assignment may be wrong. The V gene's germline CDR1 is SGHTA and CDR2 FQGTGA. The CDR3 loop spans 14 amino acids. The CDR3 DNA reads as TGTGCCAGCAGCTCGACCCTTAACCCCAATGAGCAGTTCTTC. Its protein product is CASSSTLNPNEQFF.

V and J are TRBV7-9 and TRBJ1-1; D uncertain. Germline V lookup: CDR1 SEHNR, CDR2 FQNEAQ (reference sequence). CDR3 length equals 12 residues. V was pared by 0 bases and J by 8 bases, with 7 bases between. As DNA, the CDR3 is TGTGCCAGCAGCTTAGCCCCGAGGGAAGCTTTCTTT. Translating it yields CASSLAPREAFF.

The CDR3 here is CASSQAGGHEQYF. In DNA, the CDR3 is TGTGCCAGCAGCCAAGCAGGGGGACACGAGCAGTACTTC. The chain employs TRBV3-1 and TRBJ2-7, with TRBD1 identical over 7 bases. Looked up from germline, CDR1 is LGHDT and CDR2 is YNNKEL (reference sequence). Unmatched junction bases numbered 2, after V lost 1 base and J lost 5 bases. There are 13 residues in the CDR3.

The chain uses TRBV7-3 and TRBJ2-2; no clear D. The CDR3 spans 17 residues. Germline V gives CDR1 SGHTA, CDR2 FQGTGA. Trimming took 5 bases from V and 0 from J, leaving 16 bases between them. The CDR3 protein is CASSRSIDGANTGELFF. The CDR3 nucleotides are TGTGCCAGCAGCCGATCAATCGACGGCGCGAACACCGGGGAGCTGTTTTTT.

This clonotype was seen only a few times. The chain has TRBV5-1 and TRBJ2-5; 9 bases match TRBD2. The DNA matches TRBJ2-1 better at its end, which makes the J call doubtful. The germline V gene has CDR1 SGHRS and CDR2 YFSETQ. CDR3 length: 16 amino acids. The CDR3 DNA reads TGCGCCAGCAGCTTGGGAGTTAGCGGGAGTTACGATGAGCAGTTCTTC. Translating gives CASSLGVSGSYDEQFF.

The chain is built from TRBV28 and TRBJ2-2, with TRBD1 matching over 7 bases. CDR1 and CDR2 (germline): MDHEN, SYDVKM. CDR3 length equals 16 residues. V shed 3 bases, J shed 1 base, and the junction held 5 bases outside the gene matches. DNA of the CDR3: TGTGCCAGCAGTTTCCTACGGACAGGGAACACCGGGGAGCTGTTTTTT. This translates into CASSFLRTGNTGELFF. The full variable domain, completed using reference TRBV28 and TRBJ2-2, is DVKVTQSSRYLVKRTGEKVFLECVQDMDHENMFWYRQDPGLGLRLIYFSYDVKMKEKGDIPEGYSVSREKKERFSLILESASTNQTSMYLCASSFLRTGNTGELFFGEGSRLTVL.

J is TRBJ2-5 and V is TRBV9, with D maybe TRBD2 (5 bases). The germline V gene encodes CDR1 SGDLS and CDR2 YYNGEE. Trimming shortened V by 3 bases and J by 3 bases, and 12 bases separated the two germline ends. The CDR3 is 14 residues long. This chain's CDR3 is CASSAPGLEETQYF. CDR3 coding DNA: TGTGCCAGCAGCGCCCCAGGACTGGAAGAGACCCAGTACTTC.

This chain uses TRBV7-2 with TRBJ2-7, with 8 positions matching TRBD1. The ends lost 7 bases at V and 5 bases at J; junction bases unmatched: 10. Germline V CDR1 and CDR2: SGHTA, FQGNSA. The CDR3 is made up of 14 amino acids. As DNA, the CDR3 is TGTGCCAGCAACGACAGGGGTAATCCCCACGAGCAGTACTTC. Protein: CASNDRGNPHEQYF.

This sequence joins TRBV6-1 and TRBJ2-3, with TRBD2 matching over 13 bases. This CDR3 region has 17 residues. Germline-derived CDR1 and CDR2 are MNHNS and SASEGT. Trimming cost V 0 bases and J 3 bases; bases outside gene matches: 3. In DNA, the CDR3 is TGTGCCAGCAGTGAAGCGGCGACTAGCGGGGGGACAGATACGCAGTATTTT. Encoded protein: CASSEAATSGGTDTQYF.

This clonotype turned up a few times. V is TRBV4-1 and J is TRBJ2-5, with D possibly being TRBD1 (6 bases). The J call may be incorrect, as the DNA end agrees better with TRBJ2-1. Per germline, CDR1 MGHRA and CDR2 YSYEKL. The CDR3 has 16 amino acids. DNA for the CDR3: TGCGCCAGCAGCCAAGAGGGGGCGGGCGGCTACAATGAGCAGTTCTTC. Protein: CASSQEGAGGYNEQFF.

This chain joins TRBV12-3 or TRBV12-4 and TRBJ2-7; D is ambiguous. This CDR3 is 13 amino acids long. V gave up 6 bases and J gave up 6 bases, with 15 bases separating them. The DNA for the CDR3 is TGTGCCAGCAGCTCGACCCGGGCCGGCGAGCAGTACTTC. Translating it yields CASSSTRAGEQYF.

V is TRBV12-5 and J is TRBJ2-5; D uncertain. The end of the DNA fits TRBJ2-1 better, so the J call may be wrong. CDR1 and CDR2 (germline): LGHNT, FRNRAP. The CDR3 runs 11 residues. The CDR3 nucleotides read TGTGCTAGTGGCGTGATCAATGAGCAGTTCTTC. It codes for CASGVINEQFF.

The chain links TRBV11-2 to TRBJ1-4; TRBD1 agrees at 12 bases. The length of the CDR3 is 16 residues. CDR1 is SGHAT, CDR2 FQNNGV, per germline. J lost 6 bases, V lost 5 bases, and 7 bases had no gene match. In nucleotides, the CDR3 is TGTGCCAGCAGCCCCGGGACAGGGGGCCGGGATGAAAAACTGTTTTTT. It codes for CASSPGTGGRDEKLFF.

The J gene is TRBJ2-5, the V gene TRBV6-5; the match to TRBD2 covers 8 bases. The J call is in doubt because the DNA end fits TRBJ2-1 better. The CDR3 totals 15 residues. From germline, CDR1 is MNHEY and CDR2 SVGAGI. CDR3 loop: CASVPGLAGLNEQFF. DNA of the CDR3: TGTGCCAGCGTTCCTGGGCTAGCGGGTCTCAATGAGCAGTTCTTC.

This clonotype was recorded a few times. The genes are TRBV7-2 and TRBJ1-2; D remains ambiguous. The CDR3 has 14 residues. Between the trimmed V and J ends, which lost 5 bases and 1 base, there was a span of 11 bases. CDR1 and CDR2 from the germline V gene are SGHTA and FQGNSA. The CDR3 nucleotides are TGTGCCAGCAGCCAAGGGATCGATAACTATGGCTACACCTTC. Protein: CASSQGIDNYGYTF.